One and the same sample provided the 19 T cell receptor beta chains below, sequenced in a study of blood T cell repertoires in COVID-19. This table comes from immunoSEQ multiplex PCR, and its TCRdb copy is limited to in-frame clones, with some not included. The data contain 390,000 or so clones, roughly 90% of them singletons. The sequenced sample was peripheral blood. These receptors were collected from a woman aged 30 to 39 with COVID-19, enrolled during active disease.

The chain carries TRBV27 and TRBJ1-2, with TRBD1 as a possible D gene (6 bases). Deletions cut 6 bases from V and 1 base from J, with 12 bases between. Germline CDR1 is MNHEY and CDR2 is SMNVEV (reference sequence). The CDR3 contains 14 residues. The CDR3 sequence is CASRPTGNNYGYTF. The CDR3 DNA follows: TGTGCCAGCAGACCAACAGGGAATAACTATGGCTACACCTTC.

The CDR3: CASSLQTSPSGGELFF. The CDR3 DNA follows: TGTGCCAGCAGCTTACAGACTAGCCCCTCCGGCGGGGAGCTGTTTTTT. This rearrangement joins TRBV11-2 to TRBJ2-2, with TRBD2 matching over 7 bases. Germline trimming cut 2 bases from V and 7 bases from J; bases unmatched to any gene: 10. Germline loops: CDR1 SGHAT, CDR2 FQNNGV. The CDR3 runs 16 residues.

The chain carries TRBV19 and TRBJ2-4; D gene ambiguous. Trimming left V 7 bases short and J 6 bases short, with 7 bases between. Germline CDR1 reads LNHDA; CDR2 reads SQIVND (reference sequence). There are 11 residues in the CDR3. In DNA form, the CDR3 reads TGTGCCAGTACCCCGAGAAACATTCAGTACTTC. This encodes CASTPRNIQYF.

The V and J genes are TRBV27 and TRBJ2-1, with a tentative D call TRBD2 (6 bases). The ends were cut back, 5 bases at V and 7 bases at J, with 15 bases in the middle. The CDR3 covers 14 residues. Germline V gives CDR1 MNHEY, CDR2 SMNVEV (reference sequence). The CDR3 nucleotides are TGTGCCAGCAGTCCCCGAGCAGGGAGGAATGAGCAGTTCTTC. Its translation is CASSPRAGRNEQFF.

The rearrangement links TRBV29-1 to TRBJ2-1; 13 bases fit TRBD2. CDR1 is SQVTM and CDR2 is ANQGSEA in the germline V gene. The CDR3 spans 14 residues. After removal of 3 bases from V and 7 bases from J, the junction contained 3 bases not matched to a gene. The CDR3 region is CSVDGTSGVNEQFF. The CDR3, as DNA: TGCAGCGTTGACGGGACTAGCGGGGTTAATGAGCAGTTCTTC.

In DNA, the CDR3 is TGTGCCAGCAGCTTAGGAGGCGACAGGGGGCTGGGAAATGAGCAGTTCTTC. Protein product: CASSLGGDRGLGNEQFF. The chain uses TRBV7-2 and TRBJ2-1; 10 positions match TRBD1. Unmatched junction bases numbered 10, after V lost 1 base and J lost 7 bases. The CDR3 is 17 residues long. Germline CDR1 reads SGHTA; CDR2 reads FQGNSA.

The rearrangement joins TRBV5-1 to TRBJ1-1; 10 bases agree with TRBD1. Germline lookup yields CDR1 SGHRS and CDR2 YFSETQ. The CDR3 length is 14 residues. V shed 3 bases, J shed 3 bases, and the junction held 2 bases outside the gene matches. The CDR3 DNA reads as TGCGCCAGCAGCTCGACAGGGGGCTACACTGAAGCTTTCTTT. Amino acids: CASSSTGGYTEAFF.

The V gene is TRBV2, the J gene TRBJ1-1, with 10 bases aligning to TRBD1. Germline-derived CDR1 and CDR2 are SNHLY and FYNNEI. The CDR3 sequence is 18 residues long. V shed 6 bases, J shed 2 bases, and the junction held 15 bases outside the gene matches. Written as DNA, the CDR3 is TGTGCCAGCAGACCCACAGACAGGGGGCGCAGATTTAACACTGAAGCTTTCTTT. Protein sequence: CASRPTDRGRRFNTEAFF.

This chain uses TRBV6-6 with TRBJ1-1; D is unclear. Germline V gene lookup returns CDR1 MNHNY and CDR2 SVGAGI (reference sequence). This CDR3 has 13 residues. V was cut by 4 bases and J by 1 base, with 7 bases left in between. The CDR3 DNA reads as TGTGCCAGCAGTTGGTGGGCGAACACTGAAGCTTTCTTT. This gives the protein CASSWWANTEAFF.

The chain combines TRBV9 with TRBJ2-1; 7 bases align to TRBD1. The CDR3 sequence is 14 residues long. CDR1 is SGDLS and CDR2 is YYNGEE in the germline V gene. With V trimmed by 4 bases and J by 2 bases, 3 bases remained unmatched. The CDR3 is CASSPGGPYNEQFF. CDR3 nucleotides: TGTGCCAGCAGCCCAGGGGGACCCTACAATGAGCAGTTCTTC.

The rearrangement links TRBV7-9 to TRBJ2-5, with 8 bases aligning to TRBD1. With 0 bases clipped from V and 1 base from J, the junction kept 4 bases outside the gene matches. Germline V gene lookup returns CDR1 SEHNR and CDR2 FQNEAQ (reference sequence). This CDR3 is 16 amino acids long. The CDR3 nucleotides read TGTGCCAGCAGCTTAGCCGGACAGGGCGTCCAAGAGACCCAGTACTTC. This translates into CASSLAGQGVQETQYF. The entire variable domain, with the rest obtained from reference TRBV7-9 and TRBJ2-5, is as follows: DTGVSQNPRHKITKRGQNVTFRCDPISEHNRLYWYRQTLGQGPEFLTYFQNEAQLEKSRLLSDRFSAERPKGSFSTLEIQRTEQGDSAMYLCASSLAGQGVQETQYFGPGTRLLVL.

The chain combines TRBV6-5 with TRBJ1-1; D not resolved. CDR1 and CDR2 (germline): MNHEY, SVGAGI. Trimming took off 2 bases at V and 0 bases at J, with 13 bases between the two ends. The CDR3 runs to 16 residues. CDR3 coding DNA: TGTGCCAGCAGTTACGGGGAGGGATTTATGAACACTGAAGCTTTCTTT. Translation gives CASSYGEGFMNTEAFF.

V is TRBV5-1 and J is TRBJ1-6; D unclear. The germline gives CDR1 SGHRS, CDR2 YFSETQ. The CDR3 loop spans 16 amino acids. V was shortened by 3 bases and J by 0 bases, with 10 bases between the two germline ends. The CDR3: CASSSLGSSYNSPLHF. Written as DNA, the CDR3 is TGCGCCAGCAGCTCCCTCGGGAGCTCCTATAATTCACCCCTCCACTTT.

Here the CDR3 reads CASSRGGAIAGQYF. CDR3 nucleotides: TGTGCCAGCAGCCGGGGAGGGGCGATAGCTGGCCAGTACTTC. The chain uses TRBV5-4 and TRBJ2-5, with 7 bases lining up with TRBD2. CDR1 is SGHNT and CDR2 is YYREEE in the germline V gene (reference sequence). The V and J ends lost 4 bases and 10 bases, in that order; junction bases with no gene match: 13. This CDR3 spans 14 amino acids. Combining the CDR3 with reference TRBV5-4 and TRBJ2-5 gives the whole variable domain ETGVTQSPTHLIKTRGQQVTLRCSSQSGHNTVSWYQQALGQGPQFIFQYYREEENGRGNFPPRFSGLQFPNYSSELNVNALELDDSALYLCASSRGGAIAGQYFGPGTRLLVL.

This rearrangement joins TRBV6-2 or TRBV6-3 to TRBJ2-2; no clear D gene. V was cut by 0 bases and J by 3 bases, with 11 bases left in between. The CDR3 totals 16 residues. The germline V gene has CDR1 MNHEY and CDR2 SVGEGT. The CDR3 loop reads CASSYSIGSYTGELFF. CDR3 coding DNA: TGTGCCAGCAGTTACTCGATCGGGTCCTACACCGGGGAGCTGTTTTTT.

The chain combines TRBV5-6 with TRBJ2-7; D is undetermined. The length of the CDR3 is 15 residues. Germline CDR1 SGHDT, CDR2 YYEEEE. Trimming stripped 2 bases from V and 6 bases from J, with 18 bases between. CDR3 in amino acids: CASSLPIMRPAEQYF. Here the CDR3 DNA reads TGTGCCAGCAGCTTACCTATAATGCGTCCCGCCGAGCAGTACTTC.

V and J are TRBV6-9 and TRBJ1-1, with no clear D. Germline CDR1 MNHGY, CDR2 SVAAGI. CDR3 size: 11 residues. Trimming removed 6 bases at V and 3 bases at J, with 5 bases between. The CDR3 reads CASRLDTEAFF. CDR3 DNA sequence: TGTGCCAGCAGACTAGACACTGAAGCTTTCTTT.

V and J are TRBV9 and TRBJ2-2; D is ambiguous. In germline, CDR1 is SGDLS, CDR2 YYNGEE. The CDR3 totals 13 residues. V shed 0 bases and J shed 4 bases, with 4 bases lying between them. The CDR3 loop reads CASSVGGTGELFF. CDR3 coding DNA: TGTGCCAGCAGCGTAGGAGGCACCGGGGAGCTGTTTTTT. The full variable domain, its missing parts supplied by reference TRBV9 and TRBJ2-2, is DSGVTQTPKHLITATGQRVTLRCSPRSGDLSVYWYQQSLDQGLQFLIQYYNGEERAKGNILERFSAQQFPDLHSELNLSSLELGDSALYFCASSVGGTGELFFGEGSRLTVL.

The CDR3 reads CASSHGRGDEQYF. In nucleotides, the CDR3 is TGTGCCAGCAGCCACGGCAGGGGAGACGAGCAGTACTTC. This chain links TRBV14 with TRBJ2-7; tentatively, D is TRBD1 (6 bases). Germline CDR1 is SGHDN and CDR2 is FVKESK. This CDR3 has 13 residues. The V end was cut by 3 bases, the J end by 5 bases, with 11 bases between.